This T cell receptor (beta chain) stems from a study of blood T cell repertoires in COVID-19. Whole-study context: The United States, Italy and Spain supplied acute and convalescent COVID-19 samples. Nucleic acid was either cDNA or gDNA, and it came from T cells, B-cell-depleted T cells, or PBMCs.

Authors' methods: How many nucleated cells were present was estimated from reference gene primer amplification. TCRdb's copy holds only in-frame clones and misses some; the assay was immunoSEQ multiplex PCR. The V and J calls and clone size come from that table; D and trimming were worked out from the DNA. The sample holds 470,000 or so clones, 70% to 90% seen once. The sequencing input was PBMCs or T cells enriched from blood (not recorded which). This TCR was sampled from a woman younger than 35 with acute COVID-19.

The DNA for the CDR3 is TGTGCCAGCAGCTTCCCTAGCGGGCTGAACACCGGGGAGCTGTTTTTT. It codes for CASSFPSGLNTGELFF. The chain joins TRBV7-9 to TRBJ2-2; 8 bases map to TRBD2. CDR3 length: 16 residues. Germline-derived CDR1 and CDR2 are SEHNR and FQNEAQ (reference sequence). Germline trimming cut 3 bases from V and 1 base from J; bases unmatched to any gene: 4.